A few counts support the clone carrying this T cell receptor (beta chain). The time point is: new active TB diagnosis, blood taken before or within 7 days of starting treatment. This specimen comes from a study of T cells in tuberculosis. Study context: T cells were selected with CD1B tetramers loaded with glucose monomycolate. Blood was taken before or within 7 days of anti-tuberculosis therapy.

Germline loops: CDR1 SGDLS, CDR2 YYNGEE. CDR3 length equals 15 residues. V gave up 0 bases and J gave up 7 bases; unmatched junction bases: 3. Libraries were prepared by immunoSEQ multiplex PCR; TCRdb keeps only in-frame clonotypes and omits some of them. The table has fewer than 35,000 clones, around 86% seen once; the top ten hold roughly 5%. V and J are TRBV9 and TRBJ1-6, with TRBD1 matching 8 bases. The sequence was collected from an adult with tuberculosis. The source was PBMCs, collected at tuberculosis diagnosis. Written as DNA, the CDR3 is TGTGCCAGCAGCGTAGGGGACAGGCCAAATTCACCCCTCCACTTT. This codes for CASSVGDRPNSPLHF.